Included here is one T cell receptor beta chain sequence, with context. Its antigen is unidentified. This sample is drawn from a study of T cells in Graves' hyperthyroidism and ophthalmopathy. Lactation, pregnancy, other autoimmune disease or uncontrolled infection excluded patients. The study based diagnoses on clinical symptoms, serum thyroxine and TRAb, thyroid ultrasound and orbital computed tomography. What was amplified from RNA transcripts were TCR beta CDR3 regions. When the TCR CDR3 underwent first-round RT-PCR, the HTBI primer set was used. TCRdb ran MiXCR on the multiplex PCR reads and lists one entry per CDR3 protein. The sample contains more than 500,000 distinct CDR3 sequences, around 15% of which appear only once. The germline gives CDR1 LNHDA, CDR2 SQIVND (reference sequence). The CDR3 runs to 14 residues. The V gene end was trimmed by 6 bases and the J gene end by 7 bases; junction bases not matched to a gene: 4.

Findings and limits, study-wide: Most thyroid-expanded clonotypes above 0.001 were also found in blood.

Sequences were obtained from blood. The source is a woman between 25 and 40 years old with Graves' hyperthyroidism. This chain joins TRBV19 and TRBJ2-1, with 12 bases identical to TRBD2. CDR3 bases: TGTGCCAGTAGGGCTAGCGGGAGGGGTAATGAGCAGTTCTTC. Amino acids: CASRASGRGNEQFF.